The 8 T cell receptor beta chains in this list originate from one sample, sequenced in a study of graft-versus-host responses after intestinal transplantation. The time point: postoperative day 105 after intestinal transplantation (dayNNNN = postoperative day). Graft tissue was processed to release intraepithelial and lamina propria lymphocytes. Some clones are missing from TCRdb's copy, which holds only in-frame ones; the method was immunoSEQ multiplex PCR. This sample has fewer than 4,000 clones, with 65% to 85% found just once. Source: ileum tissue, taken 105 days after intestinal transplantation. These receptors came from a human patient who received an intestinal transplant, so some T cells may come from the graft donor.

This sequence joins TRBV5-1 and TRBJ1-1; D might be TRBD1 (6 bases). With 5 bases removed from V and 3 bases from J, the gap between germline ends came to 14 bases. This CDR3 comprises 14 residues. CDR1 is SGHRS and CDR2 is YFSETQ in the germline V gene. The CDR3 DNA sequence: TGCGCCAGCAGTAATGGGGAGGGGGACACTGAAGCTTTCTTT. Its translation: CASSNGEGDTEAFF.

The chain couples TRBV5-1 to TRBJ1-3; no clear D. V was trimmed by 0 bases and J by 3 bases, leaving 4 bases between them. The CDR3 loop spans 13 amino acids. Germline V CDR1 and CDR2: SGHRS, YFSETQ. CDR3 protein: CASSLDSGNTIYF. Written as DNA, the CDR3 is TGCGCCAGCAGCTTGGACAGTGGAAACACCATATATTTT. The whole variable domain, remainder taken from reference TRBV5-1 and TRBJ1-3, is KAGVTQTPRYLIKTRGQQVTLSCSPISGHRSVSWYQQTPGQGLQFLFEYFSETQRNKGNFPGRFSGRQFSNSRSEMNVSTLELGDSALYLCASSLDSGNTIYFGEGSWLTVV.

This clone was seen just once. V gene TRBV7-2 combines with J gene TRBJ1-1, with D uncertain. V was trimmed by 5 bases and J by 6 bases, leaving 13 bases between them. Germline CDR1 and CDR2: SGHTA and FQGNSA. The CDR3 consists of 13 residues. In nucleotides, the CDR3 is TGTGCCAGCAGCCGTGCGGTTAGGCCTGAAGCTTTCTTT. Its protein product is CASSRAVRPEAFF.

By its share, this clone is large (0.1 to 1%). The chain links TRBV4-1 to TRBJ2-6, with 7 bases aligning to TRBD1. Germline loops: CDR1 MGHRA, CDR2 YSYEKL. The J segment lost 0 bases and the V segment lost 4 bases, leaving 3 bases of the junction unmatched. CDR3 length: 16 amino acids. For the CDR3, the DNA is TGCGCCAGCAGCCCCGGGACAGCCTCTGGGGCCAACGTCCTGACTTTC. Amino acids: CASSPGTASGANVLTF.

CDR3 coding DNA: TGCGCCAGCAGCCAATTGCGGGGGCGTGAAAGGTTTTTT. It translates to CASSQLRGRERFF. The chain has TRBV4-1 and TRBJ2-2; D is perhaps TRBD2 (7 bases). Per germline, CDR1 MGHRA and CDR2 YSYEKL. Trimming stripped 2 bases from V and 16 bases from J, with 17 bases between. This CDR3 region has 13 residues.

This clone occurred once. The gene calls are TRBV20-1 and TRBJ2-7; no definite D call. V was pared by 6 bases and J by 1 base, with 7 bases between. Germline V gene data show CDR1 as DFQATT and CDR2 as SNEGSKA (reference sequence). The CDR3 runs 11 residues. The CDR3 protein is CSAQRSYEQYF. Here the CDR3 DNA reads TGCAGTGCCCAAAGGTCCTACGAGCAGTACTTC.

The gene calls are TRBV4-1 and TRBJ2-2; 8 nucleotides line up with TRBD2. CDR1 is MGHRA, CDR2 YSYEKL, per germline. Losses at the gene ends were 1 base for V and 6 bases for J; bases not matched to a gene: 7. The CDR3 is 16 amino acids. The CDR3 DNA follows: TGCGCCAGCAGCCAAGCCGGGACTAGTACCGCCGGGGAGCTGTTTTTT. This gives the protein CASSQAGTSTAGELFF.

J is TRBJ1-5 and V is TRBV11-2; 8 bases are a match to TRBD1. Germline-derived CDR1 and CDR2 are SGHAT and FQNNGV. The ends lost 5 bases at V and 6 bases at J; junction bases unmatched: 6. The CDR3 has 14 residues. CDR3: CASSRAQGAQPQHF. Here the CDR3 DNA reads TGTGCCAGCAGCCGCGCCCAGGGGGCTCAGCCCCAGCATTTT. The entire variable domain, with the rest obtained from reference TRBV11-2 and TRBJ1-5, is as follows: EAGVAQSPRYKIIEKRQSVAFWCNPISGHATLYWYQQILGQGPKLLIQFQNNGVVDDSQLPKDRFSAERLKGVDSTLKIQPAKLEDSAVYLCASSRAQGAQPQHFGDGTRLSIL.